This is a list of T cell receptor beta chains from one sample in a study of cytotoxic CD8 clonotypes in ibrutinib-treated CLL. Some clones are missing from TCRdb's copy, which holds only in-frame ones; the method was immunoSEQ multiplex PCR. This table holds tens of thousands of clones, approximately 82% found once. This specimen was PBMCs, taken after 24 months of ibrutinib treatment. Receptor source: a human donor with chronic lymphocytic leukemia. CDR3s include the opening cysteine and the closing phenylalanine or tryptophan. Size values are once, few and many counts, or a class for expanded clones, and some rows have none.

>once|TRBV5-1|TRBJ2-1
CASSLSGVYNEQFF
>.|TRBV7-9|TRBJ2-1
CASSRGTSGEGEQFF
>once|TRBV9|TRBJ1-2
CASSAPGTEGGYTF
>.|TRBV5-1|TRBJ2-2
CASSLEVITGELFF
>.|TRBV19|TRBJ1-5
CASSFSRQPQHF
>.|TRBV5-1|TRBJ2-4
CASSQREVEAKNIQYF
>once|TRBV7-2|TRBJ2-3
CASSGGTGLSTDTQYF
>.|TRBV30|TRBJ2-3
CAWSAEGPFQSTDTQYF
>.|TRBV4-1|TRBJ1-2
CASSQQGVVYGYTF
>once|TRBV21-1|TRBJ2-3
CASSTSGNRGADTQYF
>.|TRBV4-1|TRBJ2-5
CASSPPPPQETQYF
>few|TRBV30|TRBJ2-4
CAWSVPPQRNIQYF
>.|TRBV5-8|TRBJ2-4
CASSLAGGVGIQYF
>.|TRBV9|TRBJ1-2
CASSVVDGYTF
>.|TRBV5-6|.
CASSSIRRGGSSYEQYF
>.|TRBV7-3|TRBJ2-1
CASSTGTSGEQFF
>few|TRBV27|TRBJ2-7
CASSCEAGGHHYEQYF
>.|TRBV21-1|TRBJ2-5
CASSNGGQGKGETQYF
>once|TRBV6-5|TRBJ2-7
CASSYRTGTYEQYF
>.|TRBV11-1|TRBJ2-4
CASSLGLGRGHENIQYF
>.|TRBV4-2|TRBJ1-4
CASSLDRGPDEKLFF
>.|TRBV18|TRBJ2-5
CASSPLQGQGREETQYF
>.|TRBV6-4|TRBJ2-3
CASSELASGSTDTQYF
>once|TRBV19|TRBJ1-2
CASSQRGLEGYTF
>.|TRBV5-6|TRBJ1-5
CASSLARDQPQHF
>once|TRBV5-1|TRBJ2-2
CASSLGQNTGELFF
>once|TRBV6-5|TRBJ2-1
CASSYRGRLNEQFF
>medium-sized|TRBV9|TRBJ2-7
CASSVAGTWDEQYF
>.|TRBV5-1|TRBJ2-7
CASSLDPGGREQYF
>.|TRBV28|TRBJ1-1
CASSSSTALNTEAFF
>.|TRBV13|TRBJ2-1
CASSLPGMSSYNEQFF
>.|TRBV29-1|TRBJ2-3
CSGESHPVGTDTQYF
>.|TRBV27|TRBJ2-1
CASRVGSGNEQFF
>few|TRBV28|TRBJ1-5
CASSLLRRYSNQPQHF
>.|TRBV5-6|TRBJ2-1
CASSFMSSGGGALYEQFF
>.|TRBV30|TRBJ2-7
CAWSPPGKPYEQYF
>.|TRBV6-4|TRBJ2-1
CASSKDIYNEQFF
>.|TRBV4-3|TRBJ2-3
CASSQVGGTDTQYF
>.|TRBV29-1|TRBJ2-5
CSVEGMNEDQETQYF
>.|TRBV6-1|TRBJ2-7
CASSEYRTSGRAAHF
>.|TRBV19|TRBJ2-3
CASSIAFSTDTQYF
>.|TRBV4-2|TRBJ2-6
CAGSQDRGAGANVLTF
>.|TRBV11-1|TRBJ2-7
CASSFAGVSYEQYF
>.|TRBV9|TRBJ2-2
CASSLTSVGGELFF
>.|TRBV10-1|TRBJ2-2
CASRRAENTGELFF
>.|TRBV5-1|TRBJ2-1
CASSLGGSGYNEQFF
>.|TRBV23-1|TRBJ1-5
CASSPGLSQPQHF
>.|TRBV28|TRBJ2-4
CASTLQGSANIQYF
>.|TRBV27|TRBJ1-5
CASSLYGEVQPQHF
>few|TRBV28|TRBJ2-1
CASSLKAGSWNEQFF
>.|TRBV6-4|TRBJ1-2
CASSAWDGSGYTF
>.|TRBV5-1|TRBJ1-4
CASSLPGSEKLFF
>once|TRBV6-5|TRBJ1-4
CASSSTGALEKLFF
>.|TRBV7-8|TRBJ1-5
CASSLAHYSNQPQHF
>.|TRBV20-1|TRBJ1-1
CSAILNTEAFF
>once|TRBV11-3|TRBJ2-1
CASSLGLSSYNEQFF